Following are 9 T cell receptor beta chains from one sample sequenced in a study of blood T cell repertoires in COVID-19. Produced via immunoSEQ multiplex PCR; TCRdb's table is partial and in-frame only. The data contain tens of thousands of clones, around 93% of them singletons. Sequenced material: peripheral blood. The receptor source for this set is a human donor with active COVID-19. The donor label of this sample is uncertain.

V usage is TRBV4-1 and J usage is TRBJ2-7, with D possibly being TRBD2 (7 bases). Trimming removed 0 bases from V and 6 bases from J, with 18 bases in between. CDR1 and CDR2 from the germline V gene are MGHRA and YSYEKL. The CDR3 is 16 amino acids. The CDR3 sequence is CASSQDRGGALVEQYF. In nucleotides, the CDR3 is TGCGCCAGCAGCCAAGATAGGGGGGGGGCTTTAGTCGAGCAGTACTTC.

This chain uses TRBV7-9 with TRBJ2-2, with 7 bases matching TRBD1. In germline, CDR1 is SEHNR, CDR2 FQNEAQ (reference sequence). J gave up 5 bases and V 5 bases, and 8 bases lay outside the gene matches. This CDR3 is 15 amino acids long. CDR3 residues: CASSGRPGQTGELFF. The DNA of the CDR3 is TGTGCCAGCAGCGGACGACCGGGACAGACCGGGGAGCTGTTTTTT.

The chain combines TRBV5-4 with TRBJ2-4; 11 bases line up with TRBD1. Germline trimming cut 5 bases from V and 2 bases from J; bases unmatched to any gene: 9. This CDR3 is built from 17 residues. CDR1 is SGHNT, CDR2 YYREEE, per germline (reference sequence). The CDR3: CASSDSGQGATKNIQYF. The CDR3 nucleotides are TGTGCCAGCAGTGATTCCGGACAGGGGGCAACCAAAAACATTCAGTACTTC.

The chain carries TRBV7-3 and TRBJ2-7; 12 nucleotides align to TRBD2. Trimming at V came to 4 bases and at J to 3 bases, leaving 4 bases not matched to a gene. The germline V gene has CDR1 SGHTA and CDR2 FQGTGA. This CDR3 contains 15 residues. This chain's CDR3 is CASSSGLAGYYEQYF. The CDR3 DNA follows: TGTGCCAGCAGCTCAGGACTAGCGGGGTACTACGAGCAGTACTTC.

CDR3 sequence: CASSHRDRNTEAFF. The CDR3 DNA reads TGTGCCAGCAGCCACCGGGACAGGAACACTGAAGCTTTCTTT. V is TRBV11-1 and J is TRBJ1-1, with 7 positions matching TRBD1. With V trimmed by 5 bases and J by 1 base, 4 bases remained unmatched. The CDR3 consists of 14 residues. Germline assignment: CDR1 SGHAT and CDR2 FQDESV (reference sequence).

This clone has only one observation. V is TRBV5-5 and J is TRBJ1-2, with TRBD1 matching over 7 bases. The V gene end was trimmed by 1 base and the J gene end by 1 base; junction bases not matched to a gene: 1. The germline CDR1 and CDR2 sequences are SGHKS and YYEKEE (reference sequence). The CDR3 runs to 14 residues. The CDR3 reads CASSLRQGNYGYTF. The CDR3 DNA follows: TGTGCCAGCAGCTTGCGACAGGGTAACTATGGCTACACCTTC.

CDR3 region: CASRSSSDGQSLNTEAFF. CDR3 DNA sequence: TGCGCCAGCAGATCATCCTCAGATGGACAGAGCTTGAACACTGAAGCTTTCTTT. V is TRBV5-1 and J is TRBJ1-1, with D possibly matching TRBD1 (6 bases). Trimming stripped 5 bases from V and 0 bases from J, with 23 bases between. CDR1 and CDR2 (germline): SGHRS, YFSETQ. This CDR3 has 18 amino acids.

The table lists this clone with a count of one. The genes are TRBV18 and TRBJ1-4; D not resolved. The CDR3 consists of 16 residues. Germline CDR1 KGHSH, CDR2 LQKENI. Trimming removed 2 bases from V and 0 bases from J, with 10 bases in between. CDR3 DNA: TGTGCCAGCTCACCAAGTCAGGATACAACTAATGAAAAACTGTTTTTT. Encoded protein: CASSPSQDTTNEKLFF. Full variable domain (rest looked up from reference TRBV18 and TRBJ1-4): NAGVMQNPRHLVRRRGQEARLRCSPMKGHSHVYWYRQLPEEGLKFMVYLQKENIIDESGMPKERFSAEFPKEGPSILRIQQVVRGDSAAYFCASSPSQDTTNEKLFFGSGTQLSVL.

This clone appeared a single time. The sample has other DNA sequences that encode this CDR3 too. The rearrangement links TRBV4-2 to TRBJ1-2; maybe TRBD1 (5 bases). Per germline, CDR1 LGHNA and CDR2 YNFKEQ. This CDR3 is built from 13 residues. V shed 0 bases and J shed 14 bases, with 16 bases lying between them. This chain's CDR3 is CASSQDNGAPLTF. The CDR3 nucleotides are TGTGCCAGCAGCCAAGATAATGGGGCTCCTCTAACCTTC.